This passage covers 14 T cell receptor beta chains from one sample sequenced in a study of blood T cell repertoires in COVID-19. Clones were sequenced by immunoSEQ multiplex PCR, and TCRdb holds only the in-frame ones, with some missing. The sample yields about 100,000 clones, about nine tenths seen once. The specimen sequenced was peripheral blood. The receptors were gathered from a human donor with active COVID-19. The donor label of this sample is uncertain.

The rearrangement links TRBV19 to TRBJ2-2, with 11 bases lining up with TRBD2. The germline V gene has CDR1 LNHDA and CDR2 SQIVND (reference sequence). The CDR3 consists of 16 residues. Trimming at V came to 5 bases and at J to 6 bases, leaving 8 bases not matched to a gene. CDR3 nucleotide sequence: TGTGCCAGTAGTTTACGACTAGCGGGGTCGTCCGGGGAGCTGTTTTTT. Its protein product is CASSLRLAGSSGELFF. The full variable domain, with the rest looked up from reference TRBV19 and TRBJ2-2, is DGGITQSPKYLFRKEGQNVTLSCEQNLNHDAMYWYRQDPGQGLRLIYYSQIVNDFQKGDIAEGYSVSREKKESFPLTVTSAQKNPTAFYLCASSLRLAGSSGELFFGEGSRLTVL.

The chain couples TRBV5-1 to TRBJ1-1; the match to TRBD1 covers 7 bases. J lost 5 bases, V lost 4 bases, and 8 bases had no gene match. CDR3 length: 14 residues. CDR1 and CDR2 (germline): SGHRS, YFSETQ. CDR3 protein: CASSRGTEGTEAFF. In nucleotides, the CDR3 is TGCGCCAGCAGCCGTGGGACAGAGGGAACTGAAGCTTTCTTT.

This sequence joins TRBV3-1 (or the pseudogene TRBV3-2) and TRBJ1-6; 9 nucleotides match TRBD1. Germline V gives CDR1 LGHDT, CDR2 YNNKEL (reference sequence). The CDR3 length is 20 residues. V shed 0 bases and J 9 bases; nucleotides not matched to a gene: 18. This CDR3 is CASSQDPLIGTGLLGSPLHF. Written as DNA, the CDR3 is TGTGCCAGCAGCCAAGACCCGCTGATCGGGACAGGGCTATTGGGTTCACCCCTCCACTTT.

V gene TRBV19 combines with J gene TRBJ1-6, with 7 bases fitting TRBD1. CDR3 length: 16 residues. V trimming: 5 bases; J trimming: 4 bases; junction bases outside the gene matches: 8. Germline V gene data show CDR1 as LNHDA and CDR2 as SQIVND (reference sequence). The CDR3 reads CASSQPRGQYNSPLHF. The CDR3 DNA is TGTGCCAGTAGTCAACCTAGGGGACAGTATAATTCACCCCTCCACTTT.

This clone was picked up one time. This sequence joins TRBV29-1 and TRBJ1-3, with TRBD1 as a possible D gene (5 bases). The CDR3 is 11 residues long. V dropped 7 bases and J dropped 3 bases, with 7 bases sitting between them. CDR1 and CDR2 from the germline V gene are SQVTM and ANQGSEA. The CDR3 here is CSGQGGNTIYF. CDR3 sequence (DNA): TGCAGCGGGCAGGGTGGAAACACCATATATTTT.

The V gene is TRBV19, the J gene TRBJ2-1, with D perhaps matching TRBD1 (5 bases). This CDR3 has 16 residues. The germline V and J ends were trimmed by 4 bases and 3 bases, with 16 bases remaining between them. The germline V gene has CDR1 LNHDA and CDR2 SQIVND (reference sequence). In nucleotides, the CDR3 is TGTGCCAGTAGTAAGACAGACCTACGCCTCTACAATGAGCAGTTCTTC. Translation gives CASSKTDLRLYNEQFF. The full variable domain, rest sourced from reference TRBV19 and TRBJ2-1, is DGGITQSPKYLFRKEGQNVTLSCEQNLNHDAMYWYRQDPGQGLRLIYYSQIVNDFQKGDIAEGYSVSREKKESFPLTVTSAQKNPTAFYLCASSKTDLRLYNEQFFGPGTRLTVL.

The gene calls are TRBV5-6 and TRBJ1-4, with D possibly TRBD1 on 6 matching bases. The ends were cut back, 4 bases at V and 0 bases at J, with 13 bases in the middle. There are 16 residues in the CDR3. Looked up from germline, CDR1 is SGHDT and CDR2 is YYEEEE. For the CDR3, the DNA is TGTGCCAGCAGCATAAACAGGGCCTCAACTAATGAAAAACTGTTTTTT. It yields the protein CASSINRASTNEKLFF.

The gene calls are TRBV5-1 and TRBJ1-1; TRBD1 aligns across 7 bases. Germline CDR1 SGHRS, CDR2 YFSETQ. After removal of 1 base from V and 3 bases from J, the junction contained 6 bases not matched to a gene. This CDR3 region has 15 residues. The CDR3 is CASSLLSTGDTEAFF. CDR3 bases: TGCGCCAGCAGCTTGCTATCAACAGGGGACACTGAAGCTTTCTTT.

The V call is TRBV9, the J call TRBJ2-1; 9 bases fit TRBD1. Trimming cost V 5 bases and J 4 bases; bases outside gene matches: 10. In germline, CDR1 is SGDLS, CDR2 YYNGEE. This CDR3 is 16 amino acids long. CDR3 bases: TGTGCCAGCAGTGGGGCGGCGACAGGGGGGTACAATGAGCAGTTCTTC. It yields the protein CASSGAATGGYNEQFF.

This sequence joins TRBV19 and TRBJ2-1; 7 positions agree with TRBD2. V lost 1 base, J lost 2 bases, and 8 bases stayed unmatched. Germline CDR1 reads LNHDA; CDR2 reads SQIVND (reference sequence). CDR3 length: 17 residues. In DNA, the CDR3 is TGTGCCAGTAGTATAGTAGCGGGTGGGCCCCCCTACAATGAGCAGTTCTTC. Protein: CASSIVAGGPPYNEQFF.

This clone was counted once. The rearrangement joins TRBV5-6 to TRBJ2-3; 8 positions match TRBD2. CDR1 and CDR2 from the germline V gene are SGHDT and YYEEEE. The CDR3 extends over 15 amino acids. V lost 1 base and J lost 2; bases outside the gene matches: 3. The CDR3 bases are TGTGCCAGCAGCTTGCACGGGGGGGCCACAGATACGCAGTATTTT. Amino acids: CASSLHGGATDTQYF.

Worth noting for this clone: The junction shows a germline mismatch at one end, possibly a read error. The J gene is TRBJ2-2, the V gene TRBV7-7; perhaps TRBD2 as D (6 bases). There are 15 residues in the CDR3. CDR1 is SSHAT and CDR2 is FNYEAQ in the germline V gene (reference sequence). As DNA, the CDR3 is TGTGCTAGCAGCTTAGCGGTGGGGAGGACCGGGGAGCTGTTTTTT. Translating it yields CASSLAVGRTGELFF.

This clone came up once. The chain is built from TRBV7-3 and TRBJ2-1, with 10 bases lining up with TRBD2. The germline gives CDR1 SGHTA, CDR2 FQGTGA. The ends lost 0 bases at V and 4 bases at J; junction bases unmatched: 12. The CDR3 sequence is 19 residues long. CDR3 residues: CASSLTLLAGRSVYNEQFF. CDR3 sequence (DNA): TGTGCCAGCAGCTTAACGTTACTAGCGGGGAGGTCCGTTTACAATGAGCAGTTCTTC.

The V call is TRBV18, the J call TRBJ2-3; unclear D gene. The V gene's germline CDR1 is KGHSH and CDR2 LQKENI. The CDR3 has 13 residues. The V end lost 7 bases, the J end lost 0 bases, and 8 bases lay between the germline ends. CDR3 protein: CASFLTSTDTQYF. DNA for the CDR3: TGTGCCAGCTTCCTGACTAGCACAGATACGCAGTATTTT.